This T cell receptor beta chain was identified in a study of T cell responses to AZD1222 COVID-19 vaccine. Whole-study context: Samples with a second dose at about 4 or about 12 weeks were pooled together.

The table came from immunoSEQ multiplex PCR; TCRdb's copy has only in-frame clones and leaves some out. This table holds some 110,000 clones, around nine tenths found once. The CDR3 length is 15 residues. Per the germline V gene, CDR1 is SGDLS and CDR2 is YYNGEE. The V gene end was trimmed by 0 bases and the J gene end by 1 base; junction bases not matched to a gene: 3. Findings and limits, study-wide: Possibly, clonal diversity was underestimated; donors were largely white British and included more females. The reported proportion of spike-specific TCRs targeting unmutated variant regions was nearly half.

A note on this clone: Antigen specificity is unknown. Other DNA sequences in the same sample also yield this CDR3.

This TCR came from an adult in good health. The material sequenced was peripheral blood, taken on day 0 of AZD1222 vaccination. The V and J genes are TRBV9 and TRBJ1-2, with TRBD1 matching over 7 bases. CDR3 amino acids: CASSVATGVNYGYTF. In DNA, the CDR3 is TGTGCCAGCAGCGTAGCTACAGGGGTTAACTATGGCTACACCTTC.